Listed here are 7 T cell receptor beta chains from one sample, sequenced in a study of cytomegalovirus exposure and HLA in healthy donors. PCR primers comprised 60 Vbeta and 13 Jbeta primers. The assay was immunoSEQ multiplex PCR, and TCRdb's table has in-frame clones only and misses some. The profile shows more than 100,000 clones, 75% to 80% of them singletons. The sample consisted of PBMCs. These receptors were taken from a woman in her fifties or sixties in good health and CMV-seronegative.

V is TRBV5-1 and J is TRBJ2-7; D not resolved. Trimming pared 0 bases from V and 2 bases from J, leaving 3 bases between. The CDR3 has 12 amino acids. The germline CDR1 and CDR2 sequences are SGHRS and YFSETQ. The DNA of the CDR3 is TGCGCCAGCAGCTTGGGAGCCTACGAGCAGTACTTC. It is translated as CASSLGAYEQYF.

This clone was recorded only once. The chain links TRBV25-1 to TRBJ1-1, with 9 bases identical to TRBD1. The CDR3 sequence is 16 residues long. Germline trimming cut 6 bases from V and 0 bases from J; bases unmatched to any gene: 8. Germline V gene lookup returns CDR1 MGHDK and CDR2 SYGVNS. DNA of the CDR3: TGTGCCAGCAGGGTCGGGACAGGGATTATGAACACTGAAGCTTTCTTT. Translation gives CASRVGTGIMNTEAFF.

In its sample, this clone was seen once. The chain combines TRBV6-5 with TRBJ2-7; TRBD1 aligns across 7 bases. Germline V gene sequence: CDR1 MNHEY, CDR2 SVGAGI. The CDR3 covers 15 residues. The V segment lost 4 bases and the J segment 2 bases; nucleotides outside the gene matches: 8. This CDR3 reads CASSSARDRAYEQYF. The CDR3 nucleotides are TGTGCCAGCAGTTCCGCCCGGGACAGAGCCTACGAGCAGTACTTC.

This chain links TRBV18 with TRBJ2-5, with D possibly being TRBD1 (5 bases). The germline V gene has CDR1 KGHSH and CDR2 LQKENI. CDR3 length: 15 residues. V lost 1 base, J lost 1 base, and 10 bases lay in between. CDR3 loop: CASSPQARAQETQYF. The DNA of the CDR3 is TGTGCCAGCTCACCACAGGCCAGGGCCCAAGAGACCCAGTACTTC.

The genes are TRBV6-5 and TRBJ2-7; 8 bases map to TRBD2. Trimming cost V 4 bases and J 6 bases; bases outside gene matches: 5. CDR3 size: 13 residues. Germline V gene lookup returns CDR1 MNHEY and CDR2 SVGAGI. CDR3 residues: CASSSHGRGEQYF. CDR3 bases: TGTGCCAGCAGTTCCCACGGGAGGGGCGAGCAGTACTTC.

The chain couples TRBV1 to TRBJ2-5; the D call TRBD1 from the table was never checked on the DNA. TRBV1 is an annotated pseudogene. The CDR3 has 16 residues. CDR3 region: CTSSQVGTGRVETQYF. CDR3 bases: TGCACCAGCAGCCAAGTGGGGACAGGGAGGGTAGAGACCCAGTACTTC.

The chain has TRBV7-8 and TRBJ1-1, with a possible D match to TRBD1 (6 bases). The V end was cut by 1 base, the J end by 3 bases, with 15 bases between. This CDR3 comprises 16 residues. The germline V gene has CDR1 SGHVS and CDR2 FQNEAQ. The CDR3 here is CASSLEGKGVHTEAFF. The CDR3 DNA reads as TGTGCCAGCAGCTTAGAAGGGAAGGGGGTTCACACTGAAGCTTTCTTT.